Listed below are T cell receptor beta chains from one sample, sequenced in a study of human T cells and chemical hapten exposure. TCRdb ran MiXCR on the RACE reads and lists one entry per CDR3 protein. The sample has about 40,000 distinct CDR3 sequences, about 3.5% seen once; the top ten hold roughly 6.6%. This sample comprised whole blood, obtained in connection with sensitization to the hapten diphenylcyclopropenone (DPC). Source of these receptors: a man aged 40-49 years with alopecia areata. Some clones in this sample may be carry-over from other donors' samples. CDR3s leave out the opening cysteine and the closing phenylalanine or tryptophan. The order of the fields is J gene, V gene, CDR3 protein.

TRBJ1-5	TRBV5-1	ASSPDGEEGQPQH
TRBJ1-4	TRBV18	ASSPYGTVEKLF
TRBJ2-1	TRBV6-1	ASSALPGQGNNEQF
TRBJ2-4	TRBV5-1	ASSFGTGVQPRKNIQY
TRBJ2-7	TRBV12-3/TRBV12-4	ASSFEGTGSYEQY
TRBJ2-3	TRBV10-3	AISESTGTRGGDTQY
TRBJ2-5	TRBV28	ASSRLLETQY
TRBJ2-1	TRBV12-3/TRBV12-4	AVMSGIYNEQF
TRBJ1-1	TRBV19	ASSIGGGYTEAF
TRBJ2-7	TRBV7-2	ASSSAGAREQY
TRBJ1-1	TRBV27	ASKKVWDTEAF
TRBJ2-7	TRBV27	ASSTIRQNPSSYEQY
TRBJ2-1	TRBV10-1	ASSGTSWEQF
TRBJ2-3	TRBV5-4	ASSLVSGTDTQY
TRBJ1-1	TRBV20-1	SAWDRGVPEAF
TRBJ1-6	TRBV28	ASSLTGWDRGSPLH
TRBJ2-1	TRBV29-1	SVGGLAGGPLEQF
TRBJ2-7	TRBV28	ASSPMHEQY
TRBJ2-7	TRBV28	ASKIGVAYEQY
TRBJ1-5	TRBV6-2/TRBV6-3	ASSEPQGGNQPQH